A single sample gave rise to the 2 T cell receptor beta chains below, sequenced in a study of T cell repertoires in cytomegalovirus infection. TCRdb used MiXCR to reprocess the reads, holding one entry per CDR3 protein. The sample includes about 460,000 distinct CDR3 sequences, 10% to 12% seen only once; the top ten take roughly a tenth. The sequenced sample was PBMCs. Receptors were obtained from a human donor in good health (CMV status not recorded). Some clones in this sample may be carry-over from other donors' samples.

The table lists this clonotype with many counts. This chain connects TRBV7-9 to TRBJ2-1; 12 bases fit TRBD2. The CDR3 totals 16 residues. Unmatched junction bases numbered 9, after V lost 4 bases and J lost 8 bases. CDR1 is SEHNR and CDR2 is FQNEAQ in the germline V gene (reference sequence). CDR3 in DNA: TGTGCCAGCAGCTCCCGGACTAGCGGGACGGTAGATGAGCAGTTCTTC. Its protein product is CASSSRTSGTVDEQFF.

This chain uses TRBV4-1 with TRBJ1-5, with D unclear. V dropped 5 bases and J dropped 0 bases, with 8 bases sitting between them. The CDR3 has 14 residues. Germline lookup yields CDR1 MGHRA and CDR2 YSYEKL. The CDR3 DNA reads as TGCGCCAGCAGCTCAGTGGATAGCAATCAGCCCCAGCATTTT. Its translation is CASSSVDSNQPQHF.